A selection of T cell receptor beta chains follows, all from one sample in a study of cytomegalovirus exposure and HLA in healthy donors. Sequenced by immunoSEQ multiplex PCR; TCRdb stores in-frame clones only, minus some. The sample carries more than 150,000 clones, just over 75% recorded once. The sample comprised PBMCs. These receptors were obtained from a man aged 18 to 29 in good health and CMV-seronegative. Each CDR3 is given with its conserved first and last residue. The order of the fields is V gene, J gene, CDR3 protein.

TRBV6-5	TRBJ2-7	CASSYSGGLENEQYF
TRBV5-6	TRBJ1-1	CASSFLTGRPEAFF
TRBV4-1	TRBJ2-7	CASSQSDRASYEQYF
TRBV30	TRBJ2-7	CAWRKTEISYEQYF
TRBV9	TRBJ2-1	CASSVRRGGPGNEQFF
TRBV25-1	TRBJ1-2	CASSAREGGLYGYTF
TRBV2	TRBJ1-5	CASSEHGVPNQPQHF
TRBV6-6	TRBJ2-1	CASSYSRLAGGNEQFF
TRBV6-6	TRBJ2-3	CASSYGAGDTQYF
TRBV19	TRBJ1-2	CASSAGAGGNYGYTF
TRBV11-2	TRBJ2-2	CASRTGAPGELFF
TRBV5-1	TRBJ2-2	CASSKLGTGELFF
TRBV5-1	TRBJ2-1	CASSPVLSNEQFF
TRBV4-3	TRBJ2-1	CASSQDGGLAGGYNEQFF
TRBV29-1	TRBJ2-3	CSVRTGTGLAGVDTQYF
TRBV9	TRBJ2-5	CASSVVAVQETQYF
TRBV7-3	TRBJ2-3	CASSLSGGGPYTQYF
TRBV27	TRBJ2-1	CASPTGGPTDEQFF
TRBV7-9	TRBJ1-3	CASSPQGSGNTIYF
TRBV4-2	TRBJ2-5	CASSSRELDPQYF
TRBV19	TRBJ2-3	CASRTGSTDTQYF
TRBV7-2	TRBJ2-2	CASSLTGVTGELFF
TRBV2	TRBJ1-6	CASSDGDRANSPLHF
TRBV19	TRBJ1-1	CASSLGQWGSLNTEAFF
TRBV29-1	TRBJ1-5	CSVEVGEGQPQHF
TRBV4-2	TRBJ1-1	CASSQGGGRTEAFF
TRBV6-5	TRBJ1-2	CASSYSAGVYGYTF
TRBV7-9	TRBJ2-7	CASSSASGRAGEQYF
TRBV7-2	TRBJ2-6	CASSLQASGANVLTF
TRBV19	TRBJ2-7	CASSARTSGSTEQYF
TRBV6-5	NA	CASSYSLTGPTEQYF
TRBV21-1	TRBJ1-1	CASSNDSGKNTEAFF
TRBV25-1	TRBJ2-1	CASSGISDEQFF
TRBV7-2	TRBJ2-3	CASSLGLADTQYF